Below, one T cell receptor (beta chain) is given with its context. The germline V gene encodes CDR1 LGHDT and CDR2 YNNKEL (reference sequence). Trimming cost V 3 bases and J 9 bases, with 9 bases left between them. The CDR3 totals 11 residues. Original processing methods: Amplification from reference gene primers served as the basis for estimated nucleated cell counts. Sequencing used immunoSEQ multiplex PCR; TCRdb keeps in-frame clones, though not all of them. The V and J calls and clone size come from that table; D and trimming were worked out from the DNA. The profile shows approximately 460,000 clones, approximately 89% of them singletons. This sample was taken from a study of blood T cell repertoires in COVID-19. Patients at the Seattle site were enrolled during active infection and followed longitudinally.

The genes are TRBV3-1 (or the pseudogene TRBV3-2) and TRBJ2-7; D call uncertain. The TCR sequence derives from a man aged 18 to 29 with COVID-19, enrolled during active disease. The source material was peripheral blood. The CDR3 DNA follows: TGTGCCAGCAGCCACTCTATCGGGCAGTACTTC. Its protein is CASSHSIGQYF.